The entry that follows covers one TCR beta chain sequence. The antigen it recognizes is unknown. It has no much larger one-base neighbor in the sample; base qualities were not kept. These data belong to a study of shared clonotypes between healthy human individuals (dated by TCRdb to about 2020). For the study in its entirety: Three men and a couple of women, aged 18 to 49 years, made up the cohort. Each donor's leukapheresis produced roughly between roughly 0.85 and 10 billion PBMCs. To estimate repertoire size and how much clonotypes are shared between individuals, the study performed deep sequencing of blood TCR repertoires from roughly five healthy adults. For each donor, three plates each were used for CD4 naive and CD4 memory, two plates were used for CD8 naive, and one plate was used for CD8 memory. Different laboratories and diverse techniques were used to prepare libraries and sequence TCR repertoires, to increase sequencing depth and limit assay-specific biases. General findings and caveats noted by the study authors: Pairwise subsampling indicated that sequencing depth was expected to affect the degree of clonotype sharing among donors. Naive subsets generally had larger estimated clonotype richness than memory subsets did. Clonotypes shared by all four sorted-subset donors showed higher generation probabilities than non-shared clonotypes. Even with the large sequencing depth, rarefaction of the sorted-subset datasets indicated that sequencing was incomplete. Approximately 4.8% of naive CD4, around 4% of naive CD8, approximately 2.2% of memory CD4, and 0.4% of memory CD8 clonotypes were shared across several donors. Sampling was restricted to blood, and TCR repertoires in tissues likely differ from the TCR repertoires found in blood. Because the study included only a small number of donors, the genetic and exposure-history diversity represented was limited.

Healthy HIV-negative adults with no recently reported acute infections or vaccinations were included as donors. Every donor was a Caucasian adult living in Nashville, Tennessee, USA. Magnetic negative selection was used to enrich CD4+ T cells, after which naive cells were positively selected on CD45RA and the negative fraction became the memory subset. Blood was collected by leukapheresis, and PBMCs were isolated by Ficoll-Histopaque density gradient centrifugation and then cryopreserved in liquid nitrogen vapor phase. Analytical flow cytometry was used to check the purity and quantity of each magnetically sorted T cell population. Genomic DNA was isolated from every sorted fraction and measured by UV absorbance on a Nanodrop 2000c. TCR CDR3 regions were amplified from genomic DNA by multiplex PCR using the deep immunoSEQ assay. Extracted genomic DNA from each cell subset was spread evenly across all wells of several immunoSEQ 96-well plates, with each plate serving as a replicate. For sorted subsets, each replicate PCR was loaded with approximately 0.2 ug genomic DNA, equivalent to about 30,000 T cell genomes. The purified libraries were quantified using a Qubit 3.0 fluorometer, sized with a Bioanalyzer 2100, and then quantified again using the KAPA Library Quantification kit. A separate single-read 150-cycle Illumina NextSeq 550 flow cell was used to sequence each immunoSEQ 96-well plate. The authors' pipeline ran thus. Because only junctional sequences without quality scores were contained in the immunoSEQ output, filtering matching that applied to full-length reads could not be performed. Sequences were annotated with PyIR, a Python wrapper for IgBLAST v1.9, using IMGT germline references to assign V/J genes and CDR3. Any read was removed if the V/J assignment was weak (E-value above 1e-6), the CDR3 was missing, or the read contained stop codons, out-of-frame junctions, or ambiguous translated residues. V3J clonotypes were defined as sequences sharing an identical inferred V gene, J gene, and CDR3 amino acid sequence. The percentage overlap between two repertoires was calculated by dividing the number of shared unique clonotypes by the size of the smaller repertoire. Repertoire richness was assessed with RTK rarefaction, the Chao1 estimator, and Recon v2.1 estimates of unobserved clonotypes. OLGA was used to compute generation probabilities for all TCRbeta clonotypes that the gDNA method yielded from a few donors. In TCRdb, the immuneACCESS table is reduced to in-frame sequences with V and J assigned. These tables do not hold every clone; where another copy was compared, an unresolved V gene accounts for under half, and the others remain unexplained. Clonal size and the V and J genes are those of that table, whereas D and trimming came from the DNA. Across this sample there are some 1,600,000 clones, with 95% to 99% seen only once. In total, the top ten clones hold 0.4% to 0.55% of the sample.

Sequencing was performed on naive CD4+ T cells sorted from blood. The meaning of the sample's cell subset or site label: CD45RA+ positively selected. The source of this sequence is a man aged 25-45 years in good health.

The CDR3 here reads CASSLGPQEVGYTF. The DNA sequence is TGTGCCAGCAGCTTAGGACCACAGGAGGTCGGCTACACCTTC. Rearrangement joined TRBV7-2 to TRBJ1-2; TRBD1 could be the D gene, as 5 bases match. There are 14 amino acids in the CDR3, from cysteine to phenylalanine inclusive. Only CDR3 DNA is held: 42 bases, read in frame from base 1. V loses 1 base of germline sequence and J loses 8 bases, and the interval between the two ends is 14 bases. Per the germline V gene, SGHTA is the CDR1 and FQGNSA is the CDR2. Extended through the reference TRBV7-2 and TRBJ1-2 proteins, this CDR3 yields the full variable domain: GAGVSQSPSNKVTEKGKDVELRCDPISGHTALYWYRQSLGQGLEFLIYFQGNSAPDKSGLPSDRFSAERTGGSVSTLTIQRTQQEDSAVYLCASSLGPQEVGYTFGSGTRLTVV.